One sample yielded the 6 T cell receptor beta chains listed below, sequenced in a study of PD-1 blockade in classical Hodgkin lymphoma. The protocol was immunoSEQ multiplex PCR, while the TCRdb copy is restricted to in-frame clones and leaves out a portion. This sample carries around 15,000 clones, about four fifths of them seen once, and the ten largest clones take roughly 14%. Regarding time point: cycle 4 day 1 (C4D1), after about 6 weeks of nivolumab. After autologous stem cell transplantation all patients relapsed, and prior brentuximab vedotin exposure differed between cohorts. The sample here was peripheral blood mononuclear cells (PBMCs), taken before the fourth cycle of nivolumab. The receptors come from a human donor with classical Hodgkin lymphoma.

The chain employs TRBV14 and TRBJ2-7; TRBD1 or TRBD2 may be the D gene (5 bases each). Per germline, CDR1 SGHDN and CDR2 FVKESK. This CDR3 is 12 amino acids long. V lost 4 bases, J lost 2 bases, and 6 bases lay in between. DNA for the CDR3: TGTGCCAGCAGCCGAGGGGCCTACGAGCAGTACTTC. Translation gives CASSRGAYEQYF.

The V gene is TRBV5-1, the J gene TRBJ2-5, with D possibly matching TRBD2 (6 bases). With 4 bases removed from V and 2 bases from J, the gap between germline ends came to 12 bases. The germline gives CDR1 SGHRS, CDR2 YFSETQ. The CDR3 totals 14 residues. CDR3 nucleotide sequence: TGCGCCAGCAGCCTCTCGGGGGAGCAAGAGACCCAGTACTTC. Its protein product is CASSLSGEQETQYF.

A single count supports this clone. The V and J genes are TRBV5-5 and TRBJ2-5, with 8 bases identical to TRBD2. The germline V gene encodes CDR1 SGHKS and CDR2 YYEKEE (reference sequence). The CDR3 is made up of 15 amino acids. V dropped 4 bases and J dropped 3; count of bases not matched to a gene: 8. The CDR3 DNA reads TGTGCCAGCAGCCCGGAGGGGACTAGAGAAGAGACCCAGTACTTC. As protein: CASSPEGTREETQYF.

Concerning this clone: The sample contains more than one DNA sequence encoding this CDR3. V and J are TRBV6-5 and TRBJ2-5; D may correspond to TRBD1 or TRBD2 (5 bases each). The CDR3 spans 15 residues. Per germline, CDR1 MNHEY and CDR2 SVGAGI. Trimming removed 6 bases at V and 5 bases at J, with 19 bases between. CDR3 residues: CASSPRGPESETQYF. CDR3 DNA: TGTGCCAGCAGCCCCCGGGGACCCGAGAGCGAGACCCAGTACTTC.

The chain is built from TRBV27 and TRBJ2-5, with D possibly TRBD1 on 6 matching bases. The V end lost 0 bases, the J end lost 5 bases, and 16 bases lay between the germline ends. The CDR3 contains 16 residues. Per the germline V gene, CDR1 is MNHEY and CDR2 is SMNVEV (reference sequence). CDR3 bases: TGTGCCAGCAGTTTATCGGGGGCTGGAGACGGGGAGACCCAGTACTTC. This encodes CASSLSGAGDGETQYF.

The chain has TRBV11-3 and TRBJ2-1; 14 nucleotides line up with TRBD2. This CDR3 is 18 amino acids long. Germline V gene lookup returns CDR1 SGHNT and CDR2 YENEEA. V lost 2 bases and J lost 6; bases outside the gene matches: 9. Written as DNA, the CDR3 is TGTGCCAGCAGCTTAAGGCCTCCGACTAGCGGGGGGGTCAATGAGCAGTTCTTC. Its protein product is CASSLRPPTSGGVNEQFF.